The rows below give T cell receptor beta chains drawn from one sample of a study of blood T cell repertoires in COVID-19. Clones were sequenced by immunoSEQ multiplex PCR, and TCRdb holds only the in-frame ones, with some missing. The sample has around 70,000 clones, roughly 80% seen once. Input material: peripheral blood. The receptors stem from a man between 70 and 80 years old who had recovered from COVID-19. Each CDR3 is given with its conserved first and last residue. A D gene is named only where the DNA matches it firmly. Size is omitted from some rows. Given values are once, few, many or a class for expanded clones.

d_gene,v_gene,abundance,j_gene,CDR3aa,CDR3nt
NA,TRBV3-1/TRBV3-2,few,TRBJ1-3,CASSPRQVIGPGNTIYF,TGTGCCAGCAGCCCCCGACAGGTCATCGGGCCTGGAAACACCATATATTTT
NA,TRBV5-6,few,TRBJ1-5,CASSLGQSGEPQHF,TGTGCCAGCAGCTTGGGACAGTCAGGGGAGCCCCAGCATTTT
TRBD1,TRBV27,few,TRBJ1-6,CASSRDRGSAYNSPLHF,TGTGCCAGCAGTCGGGACAGGGGCAGTGCCTATAATTCACCCCTCCACTTT
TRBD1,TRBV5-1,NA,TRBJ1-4,CASSHVPGQVLGEKLFF,TGCGCCAGCAGCCACGTCCCGGGACAGGTTTTAGGTGAAAAACTGTTTTTT
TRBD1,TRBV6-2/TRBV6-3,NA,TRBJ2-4,CASSGTGTVNIQYF,TGTGCCAGCAGTGGGACCGGGACAGTAAACATTCAGTACTTC
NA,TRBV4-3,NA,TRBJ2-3,CASSQERADTDTQYF,TGCGCCAGCAGCCAAGAGCGGGCGGACACAGATACGCAGTATTTT
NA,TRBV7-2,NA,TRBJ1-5,CASSLSGTPVNQPQHF,TGTGCCAGCAGCTTATCCGGGACACCCGTCAATCAGCCCCAGCATTTT
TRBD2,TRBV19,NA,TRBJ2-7,CASSAGTSGTEQYF,TGTGCCAGTAGTGCAGGGACTAGCGGGACCGAGCAGTACTTC
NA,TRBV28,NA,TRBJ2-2,CASSLSGNTGELFF,TGTGCCAGCAGTTTGAGCGGGAACACCGGGGAGCTGTTTTTT
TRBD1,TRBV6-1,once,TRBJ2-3,CASSEEGQGRYTQYF,TGTGCCAGCAGTGAAGAGGGACAGGGAAGGTATACGCAGTATTTT
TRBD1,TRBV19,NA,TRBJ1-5,CASSIDRVRGQPQHF,TGTGCCAGTAGTATCGACAGGGTGCGCGGACAGCCCCAGCATTTT
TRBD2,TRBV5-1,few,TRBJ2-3,CASSLDTGGTDTQYF,TGCGCCAGCAGCTTGGATACGGGGGGGACAGATACGCAGTATTTT
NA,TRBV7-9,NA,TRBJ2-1,CASSFSRGGNNEQFF,TGTGCCAGCAGCTTTTCTAGGGGGGGCAACAATGAGCAGTTCTTC
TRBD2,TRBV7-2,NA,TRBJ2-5,CASSLAGTTETQYF,TGTGCCAGCAGCTTAGCTGGGACTACAGAGACCCAGTACTTC
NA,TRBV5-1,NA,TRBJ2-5,CASRGTTGSETQYF,TGCGCCAGCAGGGGGACAACAGGTTCCGAGACCCAGTACTTC
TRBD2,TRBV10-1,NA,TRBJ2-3,CASSAGTSGRASTDTQYF,TGCGCCAGCAGTGCCGGGACTAGCGGGAGAGCTAGCACAGATACGCAGTATTTT
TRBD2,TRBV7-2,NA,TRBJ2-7,CASRREASGEQYF,TGTGCTAGCAGACGGGAGGCTTCAGGGGAGCAGTACTTC
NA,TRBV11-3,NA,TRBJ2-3,CASSSGSRRTDTQYF,TGTGCCAGCAGCTCCGGCTCGCGGCGAACAGATACGCAGTATTTT
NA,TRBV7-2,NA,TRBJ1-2,CASSVWGAGDYGYTF,TGTGCCAGCAGCGTGTGGGGCGCAGGTGACTATGGCTACACCTTC
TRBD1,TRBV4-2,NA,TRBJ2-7,CASSHPTGVEQYF,TGTGCCAGCAGCCATCCGACAGGGGTCGAGCAGTACTTC
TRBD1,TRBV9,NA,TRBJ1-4,CASSATGTVHEKLFF,TGTGCCAGCAGCGCCACCGGGACAGTACATGAAAAACTGTTTTTT
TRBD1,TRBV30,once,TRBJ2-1,CAWEPGQGILQFF,TGTGCCTGGGAACCGGGACAGGGAATTCTGCAGTTCTTC
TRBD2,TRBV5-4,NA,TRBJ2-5,CASTLKLAGSDETQYF,TGTGCCAGCACTTTAAAACTAGCGGGTTCGGATGAGACCCAGTACTTC
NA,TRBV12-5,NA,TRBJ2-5,CASGSTGLETQYF,TGTGCTAGTGGTTCTACAGGGCTAGAGACCCAGTACTTC
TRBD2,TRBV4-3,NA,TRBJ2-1,CASSQDDWLSGGVSYNEQFF,TGCGCCAGCAGCCAAGATGATTGGCTTAGCGGGGGTGTCTCCTACAATGAGCAGTTCTTC
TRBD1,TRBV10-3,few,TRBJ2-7,CAISEHRGSNSYEQYF,TGTGCCATCAGTGAACACAGGGGGTCTAACTCCTACGAGCAGTACTTC
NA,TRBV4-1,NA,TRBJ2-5,CASSPLFLRDGETQYF,TGCGCCAGCAGCCCGCTATTCCTGAGGGATGGGGAGACCCAGTACTTC
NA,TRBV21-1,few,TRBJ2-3,CASSKASGNTDTQYF,TGTGCCAGCAGCAAAGCTAGCGGGAACACAGATACGCAGTATTTT
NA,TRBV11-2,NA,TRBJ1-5,CASSRQINQPQHF,TGTGCCAGCAGCCGACAGATCAATCAGCCCCAGCATTTT
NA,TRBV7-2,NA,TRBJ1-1,CASAPGEGTEAFF,TGTGCCAGTGCCCCCGGGGAGGGCACTGAAGCTTTCTTT
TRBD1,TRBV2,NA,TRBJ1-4,CASSPGTADVEKLFF,TGTGCCAGCAGTCCCGGGACAGCGGATGTGGAAAAACTGTTTTTT
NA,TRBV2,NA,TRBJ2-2,CASSTQQTANTGELFF,TGTGCCAGCAGTACCCAACAGACAGCGAACACCGGGGAGCTGTTTTTT
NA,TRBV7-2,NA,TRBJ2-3,CASSPNPRTDTQYF,TGTGCCAGCAGCCCTAATCCTCGCACAGATACGCAGTATTTT
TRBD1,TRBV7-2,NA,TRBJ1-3,CASSLLTGAGTIYF,TGTGCCAGCAGCTTACTTACAGGGGCAGGCACCATATATTTT
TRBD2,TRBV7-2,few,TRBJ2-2,CASSSVGGLAGSVGELFF,TGTGCCAGCAGTTCCGTCGGAGGACTAGCGGGATCGGTCGGGGAGCTGTTTTTT
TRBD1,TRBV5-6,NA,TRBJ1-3,CASSFDLRQGSGNTIYF,TGTGCCAGCAGCTTTGATCTCAGACAGGGCTCTGGAAACACCATATATTTT
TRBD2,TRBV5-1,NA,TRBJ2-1,CASSLGTSSYNEQFF,TGCGCCAGCAGCTTGGGGACTAGCTCCTACAATGAGCAGTTCTTC
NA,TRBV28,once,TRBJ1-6,CASSLSSYNSPLHF,TGTGCCAGCAGCCTGAGCTCCTATAATTCACCCCTCCACTTT
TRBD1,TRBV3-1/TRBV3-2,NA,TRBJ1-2,CASSHGQGSNYGYTF,TGTGCCAGCAGCCACGGACAGGGCTCAAACTATGGCTACACCTTC
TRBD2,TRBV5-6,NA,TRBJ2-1,CASSFRTSGIIYNEQFF,TGTGCCAGCAGCTTCCGGACTAGCGGGATTATCTACAATGAGCAGTTCTTC
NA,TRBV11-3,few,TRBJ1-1,CASSLVGQINTEAFF,TGTGCCAGCAGCTTAGTTGGACAGATAAACACTGAAGCTTTCTTT
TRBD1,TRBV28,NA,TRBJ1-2,CASSLRQGGYGYTF,TGTGCCAGCAGTTTAAGACAGGGGGGCTATGGCTACACCTTC
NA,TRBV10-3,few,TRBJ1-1,CAIRDSLMNTEAFF,TGTGCCATCCGGGACTCCCTCATGAACACTGAAGCTTTCTTT
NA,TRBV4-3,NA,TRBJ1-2,CASSQDWGGHNYGYTF,TGCGCCAGCAGCCAAGATTGGGGGGGCCATAACTATGGCTACACCTTC
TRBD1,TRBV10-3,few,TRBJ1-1,CAISVLQGANTEAFF,TGTGCCATCAGTGTTTTACAGGGGGCGAACACTGAAGCTTTCTTT
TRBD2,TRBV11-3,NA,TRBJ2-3,CASSLVSGGPVDTQYF,TGTGCCAGCAGCTTAGTTAGCGGGGGGCCCGTAGATACGCAGTATTTT
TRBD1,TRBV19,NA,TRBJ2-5,CASSIDGTAEETQYF,TGTGCCAGTAGTATAGATGGGACAGCAGAAGAGACCCAGTACTTC